This TCR beta chain stems from a study of T-cell memory formation after mild COVID-19. One entry per CDR3 protein, called by TCRdb with MiXCR from the 5' RACE reads. This sample has 550,000 to 600,000 distinct CDR3 sequences, with less than 25% found just once. The trim removed 0 bases at V and 4 bases at J, leaving 1 base unmatched. The CDR3 sequence is 15 residues long. Germline V gene data show CDR1 as KGHDR and CDR2 as SFDVKD. Specimen: PBMCs or a T cell subset sorted from them (not recorded which). The chain combines TRBV24-1 with TRBJ2-2; 7 nucleotides align to TRBD1. The origin of this receptor is an adult woman who had mild COVID-19 (a few samples of this study predate the infection). Cell type and time point are not known. The CDR3 region has the DNA TGTGCCACCAGTGATTTGGACAGGGTCACCGGGGAGCTGTTTTTT. Its translation is CATSDLDRVTGELFF.